One sample yielded the 28 T cell receptor beta chains listed below, sequenced in a study of identical twins (dated by TCRdb to the mid-2010s). The library was produced with 5' RACE. The sequencer listed for this sample is Illumina HiSeq 2000. TCRdb reprocessing: public reads trimmed at Q25 with fastp, clones called with MiXCR, in-frame beta chains kept. All rows with the same CDR3 protein become a single entry with the most common DNA and genes. The sample contains 250,000 or so distinct CDR3 sequences, 12% of them found a single time. The leading ten clones occupy around 4% of the sample. The sample was also linked to a second study, of yellow fever vaccine responses in identical twins.

The sequencing sample was made of memory (CD45RO+) T cells sorted from blood. The sample's cell subset or site label, decoded: CD45RO+ enriched T cells. Receptors originate from a woman under 30 in good health.

This chain connects TRBV9 to TRBJ2-1; D uncertain. Deletions cut 0 bases from V and 10 bases from J, with 17 bases between. This CDR3 has 15 amino acids. Germline CDR1 reads SGDLS; CDR2 reads YYNGEE. CDR3 region: CASSVVSRHDGEQFF. CDR3 nucleotide sequence: TGTGCCAGCAGCGTAGTCAGCAGGCACGATGGGGAGCAGTTCTTC.

This sequence joins TRBV20-1 and TRBJ1-6, with TRBD1 identical over 7 bases. Unmatched junction bases numbered 13, after V lost 7 bases and J lost 4 bases. The CDR3 has 16 residues. Germline values: CDR1 DFQATT, CDR2 SNEGSKA (reference sequence). The CDR3 DNA is TGCAGTGTCCCGAGAGGGGGACAGCTTTATAATTCACCCCTCCACTTT. Encoded protein: CSVPRGGQLYNSPLHF.

J is TRBJ1-2 and V is TRBV28, with D unresolved. The germline V gene has CDR1 MDHEN and CDR2 SYDVKM. V lost 6 bases, J lost 8 bases, and 16 bases lay in between. The CDR3 runs to 13 residues. CDR3 protein: CASSPADSYGYTF. Written as DNA, the CDR3 is TGTGCCAGCAGCCCTGCCGATTCGTACGGCTACACCTTC.

This sequence joins TRBV20-1 and TRBJ2-6; 10 bases agree with TRBD1. Germline values: CDR1 DFQATT, CDR2 SNEGSKA (reference sequence). The junction had 4 bases not matched to a gene; V was cut back by 1 base and J by 4 bases. This CDR3 is built from 16 residues. The CDR3 region is CSARADRGQGANVLTF. CDR3 in DNA: TGCAGTGCTAGAGCCGACAGGGGGCAAGGGGCCAACGTCCTGACTTTC.

The CDR3: CASSHRGSYNEQFF. The CDR3 DNA reads as TGTGCCAGCAGCCATCGCGGTTCTTACAATGAGCAGTTCTTC. V is TRBV3-1 and J is TRBJ2-1; D is ambiguous. The V end lost 3 bases, the J end lost 4 bases, and 10 bases lay between the germline ends. CDR3 length: 14 amino acids. Germline V gene lookup returns CDR1 LGHDT and CDR2 YNNKEL (reference sequence).

This clonotype was recorded a few times. V usage is TRBV6-2 or TRBV6-3 and J usage is TRBJ2-1; 9 positions agree with TRBD2. J gave up 9 bases and V 2 bases, and 11 bases lay outside the gene matches. The CDR3 runs 16 residues. Germline CDR1 MNHEY, CDR2 SVGEGT. In nucleotides, the CDR3 is TGTGCCAGCAGTTACCGCGGGAGGGGGCGCTTGCCTGAGCAGTTCTTC. Translated, it gives CASSYRGRGRLPEQFF.

This clonotype occurred many times. The chain uses TRBV7-9 and TRBJ2-7; weak D call: TRBD2 (5 bases). Trimming left V 4 bases short and J 6 bases short, with 22 bases between. The CDR3 consists of 16 residues. Per the germline V gene, CDR1 is SEHNR and CDR2 is FQNEAQ (reference sequence). CDR3: CASSSYWTQTASEQYF. DNA of the CDR3: TGTGCCAGCAGCTCATATTGGACTCAAACGGCCTCCGAGCAGTACTTC.

The chain recombines TRBV18 with TRBJ2-3; TRBD2 agrees at 8 bases. The ends lost 3 bases at V and 4 bases at J; junction bases unmatched: 0. Germline CDR1 and CDR2: KGHSH and LQKENI. This CDR3 comprises 13 residues. This chain's CDR3 is CASSPSGADTQYF. Here the CDR3 DNA reads TGTGCCAGCTCACCTAGCGGGGCAGATACGCAGTATTTT.

This clonotype was seen only a few times. V and J are TRBV27 and TRBJ2-7; 15 positions match TRBD2. The CDR3 is 16 amino acids. CDR1 and CDR2 (germline): MNHEY, SMNVEV (reference sequence). The V gene end was trimmed by 2 bases and the J gene end by 5 bases; junction bases not matched to a gene: 4. CDR3: CASSLGTSGRIHEQYF. In nucleotides, the CDR3 is TGTGCCAGCAGTTTAGGGACTAGCGGGAGGATCCACGAGCAGTACTTC.

In its sample, this clonotype was seen a few times. The V and J genes are TRBV5-1 and TRBJ2-7; tentative D call: TRBD1 (5 bases). Germline loops: CDR1 SGHRS, CDR2 YFSETQ. The CDR3 length is 14 residues. V lost 0 bases to trimming and J lost 3 bases, with 10 bases between them. For the CDR3, the DNA is TGCGCCAGCAGCTTGGGGGCCCAGGGCTACGAGCAGTACTTC. As protein: CASSLGAQGYEQYF.

The V and J genes are TRBV20-1 and TRBJ2-5; 7 bases are a match to TRBD1. This CDR3 has 14 residues. Germline lookup yields CDR1 DFQATT and CDR2 SNEGSKA (reference sequence). The junction had 11 bases not matched to a gene; V was cut back by 6 bases and J by 4 bases. The CDR3 DNA follows: TGCAGTGCCACAATGGGACAGTCAGGAGAGACCCAGTACTTC. This encodes CSATMGQSGETQYF.

The rearrangement uses TRBV12-3 or TRBV12-4 and TRBJ2-6; D possibly corresponds to TRBD2 (7 bases). Trimming took 3 bases from V and 0 from J, leaving 12 bases between them. CDR3 size: 17 residues. The CDR3 here is CASSFGGLSSGANVLTF. DNA of the CDR3: TGTGCCAGCAGTTTCGGGGGGCTCAGCTCTGGGGCCAACGTCCTGACTTTC.

This clonotype was recorded a few times. V and J are TRBV20-1 and TRBJ2-3; 9 bases match TRBD1. The germline gives CDR1 DFQATT, CDR2 SNEGSKA (reference sequence). The J segment lost 0 bases and the V segment lost 4 bases, leaving 5 bases of the junction unmatched. The CDR3 has 15 residues. The DNA for the CDR3 is TGCAGTGCTACCCTGGGACAGGGAAGCACAGATACGCAGTATTTT. Encoded protein: CSATLGQGSTDTQYF.

This clonotype was counted ten times or more. The V call is TRBV12-3 or TRBV12-4, the J call TRBJ1-2; D is uncertain. V dropped 3 bases and J dropped 0 bases, with 5 bases sitting between them. There are 13 residues in the CDR3. CDR3 DNA: TGTGCCAGCAGTTTGAATGCTAACTATGGCTACACCTTC. Encoded protein: CASSLNANYGYTF.

As concerns this clonotype: One end of the junction varies from germline; a read error may be responsible. The rearrangement joins TRBV7-7 to TRBJ2-1, with 10 bases matching TRBD2. The CDR3 covers 15 residues. Per the germline V gene, CDR1 is SSHAT and CDR2 is FNYEAQ (reference sequence). The CDR3 spells CASSLGPAGGSEQFF. The CDR3, as DNA: TGTGCTAGCAGCTTAGGTCCAGCGGGGGGGAGTGAGCAGTTCTTC.

The chain links TRBV28 to TRBJ2-7; 11 bases line up with TRBD1. Germline CDR1 is MDHEN and CDR2 is SYDVKM. The junction had 9 bases not matched to a gene; V was cut back by 4 bases and J by 1 base. The CDR3 runs to 17 residues. DNA for the CDR3: TGTGCCAGCAGTTCACTCCCCGGACAGGGGGCGTCCTACGAGCAGTACTTC. Its translation: CASSSLPGQGASYEQYF.

This clonotype was detected a few times. The CDR3 coding sequence is TGCAGCGTTGCACAGATACTGAACACTGAAGCTTTCTTT. Protein: CSVAQILNTEAFF. The chain joins TRBV29-1 to TRBJ1-1; D is ambiguous. Germline lookup yields CDR1 SQVTM and CDR2 ANQGSEA. The CDR3 has 13 amino acids. The V end was cut by 4 bases, the J end by 0 bases, with 9 bases between.

This chain uses TRBV3-1 with TRBJ2-7; D is ambiguous. V shed 3 bases and J shed 6 bases, with 15 bases lying between them. From germline, CDR1 is LGHDT and CDR2 YNNKEL (reference sequence). The CDR3 totals 14 residues. CDR3: CASSQTLRVGEQYF. For the CDR3, the DNA is TGTGCCAGCAGCCAGACGCTAAGGGTCGGCGAGCAGTACTTC.

This clonotype was seen a few times. V usage is TRBV7-8 and J usage is TRBJ1-4; tentatively, D is TRBD1 (5 bases). Trimming stripped 5 bases from V and 2 bases from J, with 12 bases between. Looked up from germline, CDR1 is SGHVS and CDR2 is FQNEAQ. The CDR3 contains 15 residues. DNA for the CDR3: TGTGCCAGCAGCGCAGGGCTTTCGACTAATGAAAAACTGTTTTTT. Amino acids: CASSAGLSTNEKLFF. The whole variable domain, remainder taken from reference TRBV7-8 and TRBJ1-4, is GAGVSQSPRYKVAKRGQDVALRCDPISGHVSLFWYQQALGQGPEFLTYFQNEAQLDKSGLPSDRFFAERPEGSVSTLKIQRTQQEDSAVYLCASSAGLSTNEKLFFGSGTQLSVL.

In this sample, this clonotype turned up a few times. This chain uses TRBV11-2 with TRBJ2-2; TRBD1 matches at 8 bases. V was clipped by 5 bases and J by 4 bases; unmatched bases: 15. Per germline, CDR1 SGHAT and CDR2 FQNNGV. The CDR3 sequence is 18 residues long. The CDR3 DNA is TGTGCCAGCAGCGCAAGACACAGGGGGTCAAAGACCACCGGGGAGCTGTTTTTT. Amino acid sequence: CASSARHRGSKTTGELFF. The complete variable domain, with remaining parts taken from reference TRBV11-2 and TRBJ2-2, reads EAGVAQSPRYKIIEKRQSVAFWCNPISGHATLYWYQQILGQGPKLLIQFQNNGVVDDSQLPKDRFSAERLKGVDSTLKIQPAKLEDSAVYLCASSARHRGSKTTGELFFGEGSRLTVL.

About this clonotype: At one of its ends the junction is not consistent with the germline gene, which may arise from a read error. This rearrangement joins TRBV3-1 to TRBJ1-6; 9 bases agree with TRBD1. CDR3 length: 14 amino acids. Looked up from germline, CDR1 is LGHDT and CDR2 is YNNKEL (reference sequence). Written as DNA, the CDR3 is TGTGCCAGCAGCCAAACAGGGGGCGATTCACCGCTCCACTTT. Its translation is CASSQTGGDSPLHF.

A few counts support this clonotype. This chain uses TRBV18 with TRBJ1-1; D not certain. CDR3 length: 11 amino acids. V shed 4 bases and J shed 7 bases, with 7 bases lying between them. In germline, CDR1 is KGHSH, CDR2 LQKENI. The CDR3 sequence is CASSLTLEAFF. The CDR3 coding sequence is TGTGCCAGCTCACTTACCCTTGAAGCTTTCTTT.

This clonotype appeared a few times. The CDR3 coding sequence is TGTGCCAGTCGGCAAACAAACAGGGAACTGTTTTTT. Translated, it gives CASRQTNRELFF. The chain couples TRBV7-2 to TRBJ1-4; a weak D match, TRBD1 (6 bases). Trimming took off 9 bases at V and 12 bases at J, with 17 bases between the two ends. Looked up from germline, CDR1 is SGHTA and CDR2 is FQGNSA. CDR3 length equals 12 residues. The variable domain in full, with the rest retrieved from reference TRBV7-2 and TRBJ1-4, is GAGVSQSPSNKVTEKGKDVELRCDPISGHTALYWYRQSLGQGLEFLIYFQGNSAPDKSGLPSDRFSAERTGGSVSTLTIQRTQQEDSAVYLCASRQTNRELFFGSGTQLSVL.

This clonotype was seen a few times. V usage is TRBV20-1 and J usage is TRBJ2-3; the match to TRBD2 covers 7 bases. The CDR3 length is 14 residues. The V segment lost 6 bases and the J segment 2 bases; nucleotides outside the gene matches: 8. Looked up from germline, CDR1 is DFQATT and CDR2 is SNEGSKA (reference sequence). The CDR3 bases are TGCAGTGCGGAGGAGCGGGGCTACACAGATACGCAGTATTTT. Protein product: CSAEERGYTDTQYF.

This clonotype occurred many times. This chain joins TRBV11-2 and TRBJ1-1; D unclear. Trimming stripped 2 bases from V and 5 bases from J, with 9 bases between. Germline assignment: CDR1 SGHAT and CDR2 FQNNGV. The CDR3 totals 13 residues. CDR3 sequence: CASSLSLGTEAFF. The CDR3 DNA reads as TGTGCCAGCAGCTTAAGTTTGGGGACTGAAGCTTTCTTT.

The rearrangement joins TRBV28 to TRBJ1-5, with 8 positions matching TRBD1. Germline V gene data show CDR1 as MDHEN and CDR2 as SYDVKM. The CDR3 has 13 amino acids. After removal of 10 bases from V and 6 bases from J, the junction contained 8 bases not matched to a gene. For the CDR3, the DNA is TGTGCCATCACTGGACAGGGACGTCAGCCCCAGCATTTT. Translated: CAITGQGRQPQHF.

The V gene is TRBV10-3, the J gene TRBJ2-7, with D unresolved. Trimming stripped 8 bases from V and 0 bases from J, with 11 bases between. Germline-derived CDR1 and CDR2 are ENHRY and SYGVKD. The CDR3 is made up of 13 amino acids. The CDR3 region has the DNA TGTGCCATCTCGGCAGGAAGCTCCTACGAGCAGTACTTC. Its protein product is CAISAGSSYEQYF.

Only a few counts were recorded for this clonotype. The chain links TRBV11-2 to TRBJ2-3; D gene uncertain. V gave up 1 base and J gave up 0 bases, with 17 bases separating them. The germline CDR1 and CDR2 sequences are SGHAT and FQNNGV. This CDR3 is 18 amino acids long. For the CDR3, the DNA is TGTGCCAGCAGCTTAGTAGCCGCTCTGGGCCTTAGCACAGATACGCAGTATTTT. Its protein product is CASSLVAALGLSTDTQYF.